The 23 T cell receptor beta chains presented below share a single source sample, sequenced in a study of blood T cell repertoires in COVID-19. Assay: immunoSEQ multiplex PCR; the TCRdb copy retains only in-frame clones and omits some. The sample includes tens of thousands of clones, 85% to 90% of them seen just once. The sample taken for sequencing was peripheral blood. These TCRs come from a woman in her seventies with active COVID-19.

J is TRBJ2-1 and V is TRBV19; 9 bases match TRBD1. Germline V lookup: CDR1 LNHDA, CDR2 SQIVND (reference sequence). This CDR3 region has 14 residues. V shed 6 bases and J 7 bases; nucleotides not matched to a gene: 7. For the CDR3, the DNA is TGTGCCAGTAGGGAAGGGGACAGGGAGAATGAGCAGTTCTTC. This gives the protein CASREGDRENEQFF.

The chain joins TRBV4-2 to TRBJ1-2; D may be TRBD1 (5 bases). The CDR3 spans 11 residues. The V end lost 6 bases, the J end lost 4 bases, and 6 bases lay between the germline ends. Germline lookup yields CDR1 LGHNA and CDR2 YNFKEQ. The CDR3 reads CASRGLYGYTF. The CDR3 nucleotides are TGTGCCAGCAGGGGACTCTATGGCTACACCTTC.

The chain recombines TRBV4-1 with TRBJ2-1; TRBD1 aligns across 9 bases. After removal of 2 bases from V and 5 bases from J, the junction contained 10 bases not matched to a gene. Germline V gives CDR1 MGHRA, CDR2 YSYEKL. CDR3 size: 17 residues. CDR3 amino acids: CASSQRYFGTGNNEQFF. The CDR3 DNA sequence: TGCGCCAGCAGCCAAAGGTATTTCGGGACAGGGAACAATGAGCAGTTCTTC.

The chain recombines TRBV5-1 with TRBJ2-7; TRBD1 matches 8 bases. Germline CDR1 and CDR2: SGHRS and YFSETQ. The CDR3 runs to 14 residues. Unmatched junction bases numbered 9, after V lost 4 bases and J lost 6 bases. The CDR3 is CASSAGQGIGEQYF. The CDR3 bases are TGCGCCAGCAGCGCCGGACAGGGAATCGGCGAGCAGTACTTC.

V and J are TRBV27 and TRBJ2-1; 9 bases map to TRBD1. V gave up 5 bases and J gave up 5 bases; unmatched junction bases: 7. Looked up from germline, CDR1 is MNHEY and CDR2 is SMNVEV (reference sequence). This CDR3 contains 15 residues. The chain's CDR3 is CASSTDRGANNEQFF. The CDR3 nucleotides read TGTGCCAGCAGTACCGACAGGGGGGCGAACAATGAGCAGTTCTTC.

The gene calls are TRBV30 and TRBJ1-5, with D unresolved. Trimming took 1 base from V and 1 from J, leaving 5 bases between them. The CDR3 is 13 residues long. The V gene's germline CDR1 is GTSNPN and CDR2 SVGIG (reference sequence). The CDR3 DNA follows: TGTGCCTGGAGTGCCGGGAGCAATCAGCCCCAGCATTTT. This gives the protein CAWSAGSNQPQHF.

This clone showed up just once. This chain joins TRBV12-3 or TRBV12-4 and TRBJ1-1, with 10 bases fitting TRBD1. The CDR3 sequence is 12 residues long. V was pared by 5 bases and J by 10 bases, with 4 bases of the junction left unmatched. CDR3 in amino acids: CASSRWTGGAFF. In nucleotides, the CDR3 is TGTGCCAGCAGTCGGTGGACAGGGGGAGCTTTCTTT.

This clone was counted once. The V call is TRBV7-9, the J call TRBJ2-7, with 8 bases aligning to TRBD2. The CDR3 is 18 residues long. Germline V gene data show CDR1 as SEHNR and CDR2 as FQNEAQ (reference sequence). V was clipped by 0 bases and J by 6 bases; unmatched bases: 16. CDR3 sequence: CASSLAGMLTGGPGEQYF. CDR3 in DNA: TGTGCCAGCAGCTTAGCTGGCATGCTAACGGGGGGGCCCGGCGAGCAGTACTTC.

DNA for the CDR3: TGCGCCAGCATACGACAGGGGCGGACTAAGGACACCATATATTTT. As protein: CASIRQGRTKDTIYF. The chain links TRBV10-1 to TRBJ1-3; 8 positions match TRBD1. J gave up 8 bases and V 7 bases, and 13 bases lay outside the gene matches. The germline V gene has CDR1 WNHNN and CDR2 SYGVQD (reference sequence). The CDR3 has 15 amino acids.

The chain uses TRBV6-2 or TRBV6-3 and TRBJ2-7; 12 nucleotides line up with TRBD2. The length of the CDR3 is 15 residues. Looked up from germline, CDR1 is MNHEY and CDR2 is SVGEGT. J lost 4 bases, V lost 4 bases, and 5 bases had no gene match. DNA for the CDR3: TGTGCCAGCAGTTCCCCTAGCGGGGGGGCGTACGAGCAGTACTTC. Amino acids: CASSSPSGGAYEQYF.

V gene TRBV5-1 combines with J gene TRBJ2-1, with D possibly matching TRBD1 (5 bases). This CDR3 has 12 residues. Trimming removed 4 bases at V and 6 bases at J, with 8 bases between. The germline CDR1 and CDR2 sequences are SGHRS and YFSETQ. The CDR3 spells CASSQDTNEQFF. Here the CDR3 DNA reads TGCGCCAGCAGCCAGGACACCAATGAGCAGTTCTTC.

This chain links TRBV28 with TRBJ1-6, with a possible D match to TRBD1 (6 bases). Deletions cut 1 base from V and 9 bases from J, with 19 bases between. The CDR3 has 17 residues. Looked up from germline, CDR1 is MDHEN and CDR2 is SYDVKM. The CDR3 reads CASSLLRRAQGSSPLHF. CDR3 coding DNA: TGTGCCAGCAGTTTATTGCGTAGGGCGCAGGGGTCTTCACCCCTCCACTTT.

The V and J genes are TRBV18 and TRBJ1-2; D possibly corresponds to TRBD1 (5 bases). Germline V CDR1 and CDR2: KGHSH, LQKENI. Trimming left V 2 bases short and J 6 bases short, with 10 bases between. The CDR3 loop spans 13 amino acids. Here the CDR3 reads CASSPSTGHGYTF. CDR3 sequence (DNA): TGTGCCAGCTCACCATCCACAGGCCATGGCTACACCTTC.

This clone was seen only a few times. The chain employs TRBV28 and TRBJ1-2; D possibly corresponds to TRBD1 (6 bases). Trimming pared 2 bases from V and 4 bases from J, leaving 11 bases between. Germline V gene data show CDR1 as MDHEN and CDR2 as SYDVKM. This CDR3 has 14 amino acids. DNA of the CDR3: TGTGCCAGCAGTTTACCCGGGGGGCTCTATGGCTACACCTTC. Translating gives CASSLPGGLYGYTF.

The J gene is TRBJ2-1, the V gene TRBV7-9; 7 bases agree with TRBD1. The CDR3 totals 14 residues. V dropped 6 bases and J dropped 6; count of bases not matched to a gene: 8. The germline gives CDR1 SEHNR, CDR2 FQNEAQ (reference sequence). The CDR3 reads CASSRSGGFNEQFF. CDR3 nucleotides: TGTGCCAGCAGTCGATCAGGGGGTTTCAATGAGCAGTTCTTC.

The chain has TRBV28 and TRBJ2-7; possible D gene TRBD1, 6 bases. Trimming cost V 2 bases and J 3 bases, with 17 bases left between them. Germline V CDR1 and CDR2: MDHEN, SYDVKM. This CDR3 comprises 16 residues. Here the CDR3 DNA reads TGTGCCAGCAGTTTAGTGCTCCGGGACACTTTCTACGAGCAGTACTTC. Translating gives CASSLVLRDTFYEQYF.

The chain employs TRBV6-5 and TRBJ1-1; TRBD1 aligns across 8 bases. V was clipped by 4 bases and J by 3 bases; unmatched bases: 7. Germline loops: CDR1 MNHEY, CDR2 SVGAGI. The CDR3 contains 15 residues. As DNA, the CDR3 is TGTGCCAGCAGTTCGGACAGGGCCGCCTACACTGAAGCTTTCTTT. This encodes CASSSDRAAYTEAFF.

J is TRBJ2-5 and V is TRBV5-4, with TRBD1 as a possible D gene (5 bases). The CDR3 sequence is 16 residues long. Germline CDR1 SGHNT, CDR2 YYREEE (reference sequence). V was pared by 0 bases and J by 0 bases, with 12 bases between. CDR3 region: CASSLGGARYQETQYF. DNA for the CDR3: TGTGCCAGCAGCTTGGGTGGGGCAAGGTACCAAGAGACCCAGTACTTC.

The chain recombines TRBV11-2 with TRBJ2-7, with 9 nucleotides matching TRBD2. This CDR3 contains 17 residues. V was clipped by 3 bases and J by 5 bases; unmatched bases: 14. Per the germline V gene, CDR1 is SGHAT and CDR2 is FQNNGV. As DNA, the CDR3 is TGTGCCAGCAGCTTTCTCGGTAGCTTAGCGGGGGAACACGAGCAGTACTTC. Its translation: CASSFLGSLAGEHEQYF.

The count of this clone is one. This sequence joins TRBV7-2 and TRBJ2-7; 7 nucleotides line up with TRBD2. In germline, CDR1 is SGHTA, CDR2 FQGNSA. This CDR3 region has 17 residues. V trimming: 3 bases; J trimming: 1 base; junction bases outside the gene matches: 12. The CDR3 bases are TGTGCCAGCAGCTTGACTAGCCCCCGGGGTTGGTCCTACGAGCAGTACTTC. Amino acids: CASSLTSPRGWSYEQYF.

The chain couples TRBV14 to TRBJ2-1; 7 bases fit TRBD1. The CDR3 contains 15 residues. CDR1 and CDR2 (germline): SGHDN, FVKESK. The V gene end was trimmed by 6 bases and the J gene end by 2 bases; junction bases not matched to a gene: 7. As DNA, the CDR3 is TGTGCCAGCAGTCGACAGGGTAAGCCCTACAATGAGCAGTTCTTC. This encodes CASSRQGKPYNEQFF.

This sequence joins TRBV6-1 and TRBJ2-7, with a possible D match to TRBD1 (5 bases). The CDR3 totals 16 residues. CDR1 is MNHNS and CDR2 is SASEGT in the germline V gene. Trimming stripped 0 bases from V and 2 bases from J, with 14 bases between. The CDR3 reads CASSEASNGQTYEQYF. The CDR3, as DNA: TGTGCCAGCAGTGAAGCATCGAACGGACAAACCTACGAGCAGTACTTC.

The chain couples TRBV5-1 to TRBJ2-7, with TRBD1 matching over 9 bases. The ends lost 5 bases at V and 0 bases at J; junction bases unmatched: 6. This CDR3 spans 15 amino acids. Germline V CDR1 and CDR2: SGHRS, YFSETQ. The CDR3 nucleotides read TGCGCCAGCAGAAGCGGGACAGGGAGCTCCTACGAGCAGTACTTC. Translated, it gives CASRSGTGSSYEQYF. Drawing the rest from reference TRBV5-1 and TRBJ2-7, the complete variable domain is KAGVTQTPRYLIKTRGQQVTLSCSPISGHRSVSWYQQTPGQGLQFLFEYFSETQRNKGNFPGRFSGRQFSNSRSEMNVSTLELGDSALYLCASRSGTGSSYEQYFGPGTRLTVT.